These 29 T cell receptor beta chains were sequenced from one sample in a study of CD8+CD57+ T cells in acquired aplastic anemia. The sequenced patients had an expansion of CD8+CD57+ cells seen by flow cytometry. The TCR beta profiling, which covered VDJ combination and CDR3 sequence, was carried out using genomic DNA as the template. TCRdb re-analysed the reads in MiXCR, keeping a single row per CDR3 protein. Altogether just over 150,000 distinct CDR3 sequences are present, less than 50% being singletons, with the ten largest covering roughly 30%. Sequencing was carried out using sorted CD4+, CD8+, or CD8+CD57+ T cells (not recorded which) from PBMCs. These receptors came from a human donor with aplastic anemia.

This chain joins TRBV6-5 and TRBJ2-1; the D is unclear. The V gene lost 3 bases and the J gene lost 5 bases, with 23 bases spanning the gap. The germline gives CDR1 MNHEY, CDR2 SVGAGI. The CDR3 totals 18 residues. Here the CDR3 DNA reads TGTGCCAGCAGTTATTCTATCGACCGAGTGTTCGGAAACAATGAGCAGTTCTTC. Encoded protein: CASSYSIDRVFGNNEQFF.

Points on this clonotype: One end of the junction is discordant with germline, which a read error may explain. V gene TRBV19 combines with J gene TRBJ2-1; TRBD1 matches at 8 bases. Germline CDR1 is LNHDA and CDR2 is SQIVND (reference sequence). The CDR3 covers 14 residues. CDR3 bases: TGTGCCAGTAGTGTAGACAGGGGCTACAATGAGCAGTTCTTC. This translates into CASSVDRGYNEQFF.

Points on this clonotype: An end of the junction does not agree with germline; a read error may underlie this. This chain links TRBV10-3 with TRBJ1-5; 7 positions match TRBD1. The CDR3 totals 15 residues. The germline V gene has CDR1 ENHRY and CDR2 SYGVKD. Here the CDR3 reads CASSRGGGPSEPRHF. The CDR3 DNA is TGTGCCAGCAGTCGTGGAGGGGGCCCTTCGGAGCCCCGGCATTTT.

V and J are TRBV29-1 and TRBJ1-1; 9 bases align to TRBD1. This CDR3 spans 17 amino acids. V was clipped by 6 bases and J by 5 bases; unmatched bases: 19. Germline lookup yields CDR1 SQVTM and CDR2 ANQGSEA. CDR3 region: CSVEKGGDRVKGTEAFF. Here the CDR3 DNA reads TGCAGCGTGGAAAAAGGCGGGGACAGGGTAAAAGGGACTGAAGCTTTCTTT.

V usage is TRBV11-2 and J usage is TRBJ2-1; 11 positions match TRBD2. V shed 5 bases, J shed 6 bases, and the junction held 12 bases outside the gene matches. Germline lookup yields CDR1 SGHAT and CDR2 FQNNGV. This CDR3 contains 17 residues. Here the CDR3 DNA reads TGTGCCAGCAGCACCGTATCTCTAGCGGGGGGCGCCAATGAGCAGTTCTTC. Protein product: CASSTVSLAGGANEQFF.

The chain combines TRBV7-8 with TRBJ2-3, with 8 bases that match TRBD1. V was clipped by 5 bases and J by 3 bases; unmatched bases: 4. This CDR3 is built from 14 residues. Germline CDR1 reads SGHVS; CDR2 reads FQNEAQ. CDR3 nucleotides: TGTGCCAGCAGCAACGGACAGGGTACAGATACGCAGTATTTT. Amino acid sequence: CASSNGQGTDTQYF.

The rearrangement uses TRBV24-1 and TRBJ1-3; 9 bases are a match to TRBD1. The length of the CDR3 is 17 residues. V lost 8 bases and J lost 3; bases outside the gene matches: 13. CDR1 and CDR2 (germline): KGHDR, SFDVKD. The CDR3 reads CATNRDRAVERGNTIYF. The CDR3 nucleotides are TGTGCCACCAACCGGGACAGGGCCGTAGAACGTGGAAACACCATATATTTT.

Comment on this clonotype: A much larger clone differs by one base, so this may be a read error. This chain uses TRBV9 with TRBJ1-3, with D perhaps matching TRBD1 (6 bases). The CDR3 totals 14 residues. Germline V gene sequence: CDR1 SGDLS, CDR2 YYNGEE. The DNA of the CDR3 is TGTGCCGGCAGCGTAGGAACAGGGGGAAACACCATATATTTT. Translated, it gives CAGSVGTGGNTIYF.

As for this clonotype: Because it lacks the conserved phenylalanine or tryptophan at the end, this CDR3 is likely a read error. This chain joins TRBV2 and TRBJ1-6; D unresolved. The CDR3 contains 13 residues. V was shortened by 3 bases and J by 10 bases, with 10 bases between the two germline ends. In germline, CDR1 is SNHLY, CDR2 FYNNEI. The CDR3, as DNA: TGTGCCAGCAGTGAGTGGAGAGGATCACCCCTCCACCTT. It is translated as CASSEWRGSPLHL.

There are many counts of this clonotype. This chain joins TRBV5-1 and TRBJ1-6; D call uncertain. Germline values: CDR1 SGHRS, CDR2 YFSETQ. CDR3 size: 15 residues. Trimming pared 4 bases from V and 7 bases from J, leaving 15 bases between. This CDR3 reads CASSRETSTNSPLHF. The CDR3 nucleotides read TGCGCCAGCAGCCGGGAGACCAGCACAAATTCACCCCTCCACTTT.

This clonotype was observed many times. This chain connects TRBV29-1 to TRBJ1-4; TRBD1 aligns across 10 bases. This CDR3 has 15 amino acids. The junction had 9 bases not matched to a gene; V was cut back by 6 bases and J by 5 bases. In germline, CDR1 is SQVTM, CDR2 ANQGSEA. In DNA form, the CDR3 reads TGCAGCGTGGCAACGACAGGGGGCGCGAATGAAAAACTGTTTTTT. Translated, it gives CSVATTGGANEKLFF.

This clonotype was seen only a few times. This chain links TRBV10-3 with TRBJ2-7, with TRBD1 matching over 7 bases. Germline V gene data show CDR1 as ENHRY and CDR2 as SYGVKD. V trimming: 7 bases; J trimming: 2 bases; junction bases outside the gene matches: 8. CDR3 size: 14 residues. The CDR3 is CAITETGTTYEQYF. CDR3 nucleotide sequence: TGTGCCATCACCGAGACAGGGACCACCTACGAGCAGTACTTC.

The chain links TRBV6-4 to TRBJ1-6; D call uncertain. The germline CDR1 and CDR2 sequences are MRHNA and SNTAGT. V dropped 4 bases and J dropped 7 bases, with 8 bases sitting between them. The CDR3 is 13 amino acids. The CDR3 DNA is TGTGCCAGCAGTGTTCGTGCGAATTCACCCCTCCACTTT. Translated: CASSVRANSPLHF.

This sequence joins TRBV11-1 and TRBJ2-7, with 12 bases that match TRBD1. The junction had 7 bases not matched to a gene; V was cut back by 0 bases and J by 7 bases. This CDR3 has 16 amino acids. CDR1 SGHAT and CDR2 FQDESV come from the germline V gene (reference sequence). The chain's CDR3 is CASSLAGQGALREQYF. The CDR3 nucleotides are TGTGCCAGCAGCTTAGCGGGACAGGGGGCATTGAGGGAGCAGTACTTC. Full variable domain (missing parts from reference TRBV11-1 and TRBJ2-7): EAEVAQSPRYKITEKSQAVAFWCDPISGHATLYWYRQILGQGPELLVQFQDESVVDDSQLPKDRFSAERLKGVDSTLKIQPAELGDSAMYLCASSLAGQGALREQYFGPGTRLTVT.

The V and J genes are TRBV19 and TRBJ2-6; 7 nucleotides agree with TRBD1. The V gene's germline CDR1 is LNHDA and CDR2 SQIVND (reference sequence). There are 15 residues in the CDR3. V lost 4 bases and J lost 0; bases outside the gene matches: 0. The CDR3 DNA follows: TGTGCCAGTAGTAGGGACAGCTCTGGGGCCAACGTCCTGACTTTC. It codes for CASSRDSSGANVLTF.

This clonotype was detected many times. This rearrangement joins TRBV29-1 to TRBJ2-7; a weak D match, TRBD1 (5 bases). Looked up from germline, CDR1 is SQVTM and CDR2 is ANQGSEA. CDR3 length: 13 amino acids. V was clipped by 3 bases and J by 2 bases, with 11 bases between them. The CDR3 DNA sequence: TGCAGCGTTGACGGACAATCACCCTACGAGCAGTACTTC. Its protein is CSVDGQSPYEQYF.

This clonotype was found many times. This chain uses TRBV6-6 with TRBJ2-5, with 9 nucleotides matching TRBD1. With V trimmed by 8 bases and J by 1 base, 14 bases remained unmatched. CDR1 and CDR2 (germline): MNHNY, SVGAGI (reference sequence). This CDR3 has 17 residues. This CDR3 reads CASLGIDRGTFQETQYF. CDR3 coding DNA: TGTGCCAGCCTAGGGATCGACAGGGGGACCTTCCAAGAGACCCAGTACTTC.

This clonotype was detected only once. The rearrangement joins TRBV24-1 to TRBJ2-1; D unclear. The CDR3 extends over 12 amino acids. V was cut by 4 bases and J by 9 bases, with 9 bases left in between. The germline CDR1 and CDR2 sequences are KGHDR and SFDVKD. As DNA, the CDR3 is TGTGCCACCAGTGACTCGGACCTTGAGCAGTTCTTC. It encodes CATSDSDLEQFF.

This clonotype showed up just a few times. This chain joins TRBV6-5 and TRBJ1-2; D is possibly TRBD1 (5 bases). Trimming cost V 4 bases and J 4 bases, with 22 bases left between them. CDR3 length: 17 residues. Germline CDR1 and CDR2: MNHEY and SVGAGI. In DNA, the CDR3 is TGTGCCAGCAGTTCCCTACAGGCTGCCGTGTCCCTCTATGGCTACACCTTC. As protein: CASSSLQAAVSLYGYTF.

This clonotype was counted many times. V is TRBV10-2 and J is TRBJ2-7; tentative D call: TRBD2 (6 bases). The CDR3 is made up of 17 amino acids. CDR1 and CDR2 from the germline V gene are WSHSY and SAAADI. The V and J ends lost 2 bases and 5 bases respectively, with 22 bases between them. CDR3 coding DNA: TGCGCCAGCAGTGAGAACCTCCCGGGAGATTTTTTGGACGAGCAGTACTTC. This gives the protein CASSENLPGDFLDEQYF.

In this sample, this clonotype turned up many times. This chain uses TRBV7-3 with TRBJ2-2, with D perhaps matching TRBD1 (8 bases). The V end was cut by 5 bases, the J end by 5 bases, with 15 bases between. Germline V lookup: CDR1 SGHTA, CDR2 FQGTGA. The CDR3 is made up of 15 amino acids. The CDR3 nucleotides are TGTGCCAGCAGCGTTCACAGGGGGGGGACCGGGGAGCTGTTTTTT. This gives the protein CASSVHRGGTGELFF.

J is TRBJ1-1 and V is TRBV7-2; 8 nucleotides agree with TRBD1. Germline loops: CDR1 SGHTA, CDR2 FQGNSA. V was pared by 3 bases and J by 5 bases, with 2 bases of the junction left unmatched. This CDR3 is built from 13 residues. The CDR3 spells CASSFDRGTEAFF. The CDR3 DNA reads as TGTGCCAGCAGCTTCGACAGGGGAACTGAAGCTTTCTTT.

J is TRBJ2-4 and V is TRBV5-1; 8 bases map to TRBD2. J was trimmed by 0 bases and V by 3 bases; bases with no gene match: 14. The CDR3 loop spans 19 amino acids. CDR1 SGHRS and CDR2 YFSETQ come from the germline V gene. The CDR3 reads CASSSYRAGVNIAKNIQYF. CDR3 nucleotides: TGCGCCAGCAGCTCCTATCGAGCGGGGGTAAACATAGCCAAAAACATTCAGTACTTC.

Concerning this clonotype itself: A read error may produce the germline difference seen at one junction end. The chain links TRBV25-1 to TRBJ1-5, with TRBD1 identical over 8 bases. Germline loops: CDR1 MGHDK, CDR2 SYGVNS. CDR3 size: 14 residues. The CDR3 sequence is CAWGQEYSNRPQHF. The CDR3 DNA sequence: TGTGCCTGGGGACAGGAATATAGCAATCGGCCCCAGCATTTT.

Comment on this clonotype: With a much larger clone just one base away, this may be a read error. Because it lacks the conserved phenylalanine or tryptophan at the end, this CDR3 is likely a read error. The chain links TRBV6-1 to TRBJ2-7; D gene uncertain. Germline V CDR1 and CDR2: MNHNS, SASEGT. V shed 3 bases and J shed 1 base, with 7 bases lying between them. The CDR3 sequence is 13 residues long. CDR3 sequence (DNA): TGTGCCAGCAGTGACGCTCAATCCTACGAGCAGTACTCC. It yields the protein CASSDAQSYEQYS.

This clonotype showed up just a few times. This CDR3 reads CASSRRVYNEQFF. The CDR3 DNA sequence: TGTGCCAGCAGCCGCAGGGTTTATAATGAGCAGTTCTTC. The chain carries TRBV12-3 or TRBV12-4 and TRBJ2-1; perhaps TRBD1 as D (5 bases). Between the trimmed V and J ends, which lost 6 bases and 7 bases, there was a span of 13 bases. The CDR3 runs to 13 residues.

This clonotype was seen many times. V usage is TRBV5-5 and J usage is TRBJ2-7, with TRBD1 matching over 8 bases. This CDR3 comprises 17 residues. Germline V lookup: CDR1 SGHKS, CDR2 YYEKEE (reference sequence). Germline trimming cut 3 bases from V and 2 bases from J; bases unmatched to any gene: 13. CDR3 coding DNA: TGTGCCAGCAGCTATAAGCCCCCGGGACAGGCTACCTACGAGCAGTACTTC. Amino acids: CASSYKPPGQATYEQYF.

This sequence joins TRBV18 and TRBJ2-7; D is perhaps TRBD1 (5 bases). Trimming took off 0 bases at V and 2 bases at J, with 14 bases between the two ends. Germline V gene lookup returns CDR1 KGHSH and CDR2 LQKENI. The CDR3 runs 16 residues. The CDR3 loop reads CASSPPWQGLPYEQYF. CDR3 DNA sequence: TGTGCCAGCTCACCACCGTGGCAGGGCCTCCCCTACGAGCAGTACTTC.

This clonotype was picked up many times. The chain has TRBV9 and TRBJ1-2; possibly TRBD1 for D (6 bases). The germline V and J ends were trimmed by 1 base and 3 bases, with 13 bases remaining between them. The CDR3 runs 15 residues. The V gene's germline CDR1 is SGDLS and CDR2 YYNGEE. CDR3 sequence: CASSVSGGYHYGYTF. The CDR3 DNA reads TGTGCCAGCAGCGTAAGCGGGGGCTATCACTATGGCTACACCTTC.